These T cell receptor beta chains were read from a single sample in a study of T cell responses to AZD1222 COVID-19 vaccine. Only in-frame clones appear in the TCRdb table, and some are missing; sequencing was by immunoSEQ multiplex PCR. Of around 150,000 clones listed, around 90% are singletons. Material: peripheral blood, obtained 28 days after the second AZD1222 dose. Receptors originate from an adult who received the AZD1222 COVID-19 vaccine. The CDR3 runs from the conserved cysteine through the conserved F or W.

V gene,J gene,CDR3 protein
TRBV30,TRBJ1-1,CAWSLGTGITEAFF
TRBV10-2,TRBJ1-3,CASGQGADGNTIYF
TRBV5-3,TRBJ1-5,CARSSRENRGEPQHF
TRBV7-6,TRBJ2-5,CASSTGLSPRETQYF
TRBV5-1,TRBJ1-5,CASSGGAGQPQHF
TRBV10-3,TRBJ1-1,CASTANTEAFF
TRBV10-2,TRBJ1-5,CASNQGAGQPQHF
TRBV27,TRBJ2-2,CASSLGVGELFF
TRBV7-8,TRBJ2-7,CASSPSSYEQYF
TRBV15,TRBJ1-1,CATSFRRGENTEAFF
TRBV7-9,TRBJ1-2,CATFPQGAYGYTF